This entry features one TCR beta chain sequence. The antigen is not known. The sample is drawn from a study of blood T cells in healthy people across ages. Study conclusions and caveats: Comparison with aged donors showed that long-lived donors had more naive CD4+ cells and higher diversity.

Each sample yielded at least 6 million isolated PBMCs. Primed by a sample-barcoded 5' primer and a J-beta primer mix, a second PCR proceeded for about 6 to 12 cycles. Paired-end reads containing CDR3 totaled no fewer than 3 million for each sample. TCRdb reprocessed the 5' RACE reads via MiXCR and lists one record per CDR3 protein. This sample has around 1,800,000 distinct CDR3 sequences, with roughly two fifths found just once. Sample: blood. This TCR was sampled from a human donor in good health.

The chain's CDR3 is CASSPRQGMGEKLFF. DNA of the CDR3: TGTGCCAGCTCACCACGCCAGGGGATGGGTGAAAAACTGTTTTTT. The genes are TRBV18 and TRBJ1-4; tentatively, D is TRBD1 (6 bases). The CDR3 consists of 15 residues. Germline values: CDR1 KGHSH, CDR2 LQKENI. V was trimmed by 1 base and J by 7 bases, leaving 13 bases between them.